This TCR beta chain was found in a study of CD8+ T cells in alopecia areata. At the level of the study: Treated patients swallowed 5 to 10 mg of oral tofacitinib twice daily.

V lost 3 bases to trimming and J lost 0 bases, with 18 bases between them. The CDR3 extends over 18 amino acids. The V gene's germline CDR1 is LNHNV and CDR2 YYDKDF (reference sequence). General study results and limits: Numerous expanded lesional clones remained in scalp and blood during tofacitinib. When scalp samples are sequenced, resident alphabeta T cells of normal skin are also captured.

Notes on this clone: Its matching antigen is unknown.

Treatment denoted: oral pan-JAK inhibitor, 5-10 mg twice daily. Starting from PBMCs, sorting isolated CD4+ and CD8+ T cells. The authors extracted RNA and reverse transcribed it into cDNA as the sequencing template. Generated by immunoSEQ multiplex PCR, the TCRdb table keeps only in-frame clones and is missing some. The data show fewer than 110,000 clones, with roughly 84% seen just once and roughly 23% held by the top ten. This sample comprised CD8+ T cells sorted from blood, obtained at week 24, from a patient treated with tofacitinib. This chain connects TRBV15 to TRBJ2-1; either TRBD1 or TRBD2 may fit D (5 bases each). The sequence was collected from a human donor with alopecia areata. CDR3: CATSRGRDPPSSYNEQFF. The CDR3, as DNA: TGTGCCACCAGCAGGGGTCGGGACCCTCCGAGCTCCTACAATGAGCAGTTCTTC.